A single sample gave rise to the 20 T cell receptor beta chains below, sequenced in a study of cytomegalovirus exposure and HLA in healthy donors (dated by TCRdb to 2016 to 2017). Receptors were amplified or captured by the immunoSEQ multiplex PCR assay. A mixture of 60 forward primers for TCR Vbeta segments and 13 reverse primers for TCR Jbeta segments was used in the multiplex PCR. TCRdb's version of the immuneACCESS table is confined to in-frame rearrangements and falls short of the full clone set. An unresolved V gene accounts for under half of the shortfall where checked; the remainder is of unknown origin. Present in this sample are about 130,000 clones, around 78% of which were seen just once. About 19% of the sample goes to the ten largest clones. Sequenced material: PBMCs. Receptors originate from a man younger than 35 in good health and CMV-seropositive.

Written as DNA, the CDR3 is TGTGCCAGCAGATCCAGGGAAACCTACGAGCAGTACTTC. Its translation: CASRSRETYEQYF. The chain joins TRBV28 to TRBJ2-7; tentatively, D is TRBD1 (5 bases). Trimming cost V 6 bases and J 2 bases, with 11 bases left between them. This CDR3 spans 13 amino acids. Germline CDR1 MDHEN, CDR2 SYDVKM.

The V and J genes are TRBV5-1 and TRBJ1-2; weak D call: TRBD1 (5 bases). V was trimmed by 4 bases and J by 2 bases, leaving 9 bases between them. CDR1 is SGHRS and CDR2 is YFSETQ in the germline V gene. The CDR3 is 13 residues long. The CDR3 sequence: CASSPDRNYGYTF. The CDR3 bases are TGCGCCAGCAGCCCCGACAGAAACTATGGCTACACCTTC.

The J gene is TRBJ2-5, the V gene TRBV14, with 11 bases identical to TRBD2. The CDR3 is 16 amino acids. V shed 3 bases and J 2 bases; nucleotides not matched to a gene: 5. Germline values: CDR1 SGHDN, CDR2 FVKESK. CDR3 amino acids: CASSHILAGDQETQYF. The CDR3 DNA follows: TGTGCCAGCAGCCATATACTAGCGGGGGATCAAGAGACCCAGTACTTC.

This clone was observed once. CDR3 in amino acids: CAWNRDRTSVGPANVLTF. As DNA, the CDR3 is TGTGCCTGGAACCGGGACAGGACTTCGGTCGGGCCGGCCAACGTCCTGACTTTC. J is TRBJ2-6 and V is TRBV30, with 8 bases lining up with TRBD1. The CDR3 sequence is 18 residues long. Trimming at V came to 4 bases and at J to 6 bases, leaving 17 bases not matched to a gene. Germline loops: CDR1 GTSNPN, CDR2 SVGIG (reference sequence).

CDR3 bases: TGCGCCAGCAGCTGGTCCGGGACAGGGGGCACCGAGCAGTACTTC. This sequence encodes CASSWSGTGGTEQYF. The V gene is TRBV5-1, the J gene TRBJ2-7; TRBD1 matches at 12 bases. The CDR3 has 15 amino acids. Germline values: CDR1 SGHRS, CDR2 YFSETQ. The V and J ends lost 3 bases and 6 bases, in that order; junction bases with no gene match: 7.

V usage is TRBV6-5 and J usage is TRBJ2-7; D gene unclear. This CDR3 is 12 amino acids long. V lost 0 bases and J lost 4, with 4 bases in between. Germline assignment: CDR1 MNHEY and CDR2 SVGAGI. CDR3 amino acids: CASSYSRYEQYF. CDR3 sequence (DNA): TGTGCCAGCAGTTACTCCCGGTACGAGCAGTACTTC.

The CDR3 sequence is CASSLVSEGIGEAFF. The CDR3 DNA follows: TGCGCCAGCAGCTTGGTATCGGAGGGGATCGGTGAAGCTTTCTTT. This chain joins TRBV5-1 and TRBJ1-1, with D possibly matching TRBD1 (5 bases). The germline gives CDR1 SGHRS, CDR2 YFSETQ. With 0 bases removed from V and 7 bases from J, the gap between germline ends came to 16 bases. This CDR3 is 15 amino acids long.

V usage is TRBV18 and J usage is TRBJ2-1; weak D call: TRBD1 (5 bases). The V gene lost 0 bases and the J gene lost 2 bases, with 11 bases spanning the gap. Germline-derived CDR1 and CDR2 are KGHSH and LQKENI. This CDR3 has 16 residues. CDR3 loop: CASSPPAGLTYNEQFF. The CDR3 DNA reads TGTGCCAGCTCACCACCAGCAGGGTTAACCTACAATGAGCAGTTCTTC.

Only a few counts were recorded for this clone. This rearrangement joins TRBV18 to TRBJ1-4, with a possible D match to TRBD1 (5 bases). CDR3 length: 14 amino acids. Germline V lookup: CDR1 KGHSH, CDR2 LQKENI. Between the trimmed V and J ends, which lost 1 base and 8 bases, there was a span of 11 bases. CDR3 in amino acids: CASSPQGMREKLFF. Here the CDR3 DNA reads TGTGCCAGCTCACCACAGGGGATGAGGGAAAAACTGTTTTTT.

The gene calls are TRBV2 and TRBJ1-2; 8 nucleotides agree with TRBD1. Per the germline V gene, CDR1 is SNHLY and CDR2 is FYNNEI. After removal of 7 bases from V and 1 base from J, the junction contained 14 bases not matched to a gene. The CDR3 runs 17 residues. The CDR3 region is CASIPRFGTGLNYGYTF. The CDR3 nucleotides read TGTGCCAGCATCCCAAGATTCGGGACAGGCCTTAACTATGGCTACACCTTC.

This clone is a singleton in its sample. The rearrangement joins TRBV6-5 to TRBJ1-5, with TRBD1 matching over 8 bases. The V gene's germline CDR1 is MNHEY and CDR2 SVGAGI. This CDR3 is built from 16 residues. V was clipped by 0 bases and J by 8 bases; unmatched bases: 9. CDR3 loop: CASSYSLSRGLEPQHF. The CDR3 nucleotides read TGTGCCAGCAGTTACTCGCTCTCCAGGGGGCTCGAGCCCCAGCATTTT.

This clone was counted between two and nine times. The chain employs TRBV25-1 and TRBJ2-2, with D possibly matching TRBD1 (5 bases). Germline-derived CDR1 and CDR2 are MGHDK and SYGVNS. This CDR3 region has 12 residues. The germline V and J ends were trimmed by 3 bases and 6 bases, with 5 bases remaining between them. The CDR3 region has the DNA TGTGCCAGCAGTGACAGGGCCGGGGAGCTGTTTTTT. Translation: CASSDRAGELFF.

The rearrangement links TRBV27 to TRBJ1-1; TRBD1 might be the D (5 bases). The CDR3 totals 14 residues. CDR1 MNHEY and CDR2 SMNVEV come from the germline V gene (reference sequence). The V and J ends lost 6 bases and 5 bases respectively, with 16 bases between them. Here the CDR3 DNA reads TGTGCCAGCAGGTTTGGAGTTGGGGGGACTGAAGCTTTCTTT. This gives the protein CASRFGVGGTEAFF.

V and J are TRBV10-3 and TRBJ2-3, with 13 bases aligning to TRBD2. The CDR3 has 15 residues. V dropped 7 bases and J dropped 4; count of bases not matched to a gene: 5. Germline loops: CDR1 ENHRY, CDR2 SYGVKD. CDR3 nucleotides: TGTGCCATCACTACGGGACTAGCGGGACCAGATACGCAGTATTTT. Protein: CAITTGLAGPDTQYF.

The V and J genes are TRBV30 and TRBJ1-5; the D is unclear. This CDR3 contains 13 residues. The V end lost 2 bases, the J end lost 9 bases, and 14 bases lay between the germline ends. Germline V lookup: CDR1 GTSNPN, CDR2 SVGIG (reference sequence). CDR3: CAWSRGDPRPQHF. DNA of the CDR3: TGTGCCTGGAGTCGGGGAGATCCGAGGCCCCAGCATTTT.

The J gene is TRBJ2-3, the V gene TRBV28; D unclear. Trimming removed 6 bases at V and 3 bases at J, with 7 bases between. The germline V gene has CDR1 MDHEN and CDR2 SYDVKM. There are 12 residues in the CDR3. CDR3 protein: CASSSRTDTQYF. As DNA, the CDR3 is TGTGCCAGCAGCTCGCGGACAGATACGCAGTATTTT.

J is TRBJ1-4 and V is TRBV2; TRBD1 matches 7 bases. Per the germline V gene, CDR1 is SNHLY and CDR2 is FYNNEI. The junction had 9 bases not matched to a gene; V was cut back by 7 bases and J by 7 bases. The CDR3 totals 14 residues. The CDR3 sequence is CASKRQGQIEKLFF. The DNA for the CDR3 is TGTGCCAGCAAGCGACAGGGCCAGATTGAAAAACTGTTTTTT. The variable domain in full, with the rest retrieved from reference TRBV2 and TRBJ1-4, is EPEVTQTPSHQVTQMGQEVILRCVPISNHLYFYWYRQILGQKVEFLVSFYNNEISEKSEIFDDQFSVERPDGSNFTLKIRSTKLEDSAMYFCASKRQGQIEKLFFGSGTQLSVL.

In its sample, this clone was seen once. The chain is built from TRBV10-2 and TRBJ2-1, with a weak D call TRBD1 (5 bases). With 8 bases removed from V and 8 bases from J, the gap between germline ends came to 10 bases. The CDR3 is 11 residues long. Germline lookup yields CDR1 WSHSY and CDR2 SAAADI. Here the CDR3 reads CASGWGDEQFF. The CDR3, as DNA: TGCGCCAGCGGATGGGGCGATGAGCAGTTCTTC.

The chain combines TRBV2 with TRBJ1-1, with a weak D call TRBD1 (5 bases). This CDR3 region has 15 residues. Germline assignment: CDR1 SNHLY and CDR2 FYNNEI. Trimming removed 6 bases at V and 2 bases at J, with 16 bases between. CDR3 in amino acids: CASRGASRGNTEAFF. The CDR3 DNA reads TGTGCCAGCAGAGGGGCATCGCGGGGTAACACTGAAGCTTTCTTT. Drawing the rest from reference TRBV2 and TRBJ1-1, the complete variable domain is EPEVTQTPSHQVTQMGQEVILRCVPISNHLYFYWYRQILGQKVEFLVSFYNNEISEKSEIFDDQFSVERPDGSNFTLKIRSTKLEDSAMYFCASRGASRGNTEAFFGQGTRLTVV.

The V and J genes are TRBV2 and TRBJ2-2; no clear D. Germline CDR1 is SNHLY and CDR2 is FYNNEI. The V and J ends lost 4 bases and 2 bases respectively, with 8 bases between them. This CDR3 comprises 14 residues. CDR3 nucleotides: TGTGCCAGCAGTGGGGTAGCCAACACCGGGGAGCTGTTTTTT. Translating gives CASSGVANTGELFF.